The 16 T cell receptor beta chains given below trace back to one sample, sequenced in a study of cytomegalovirus exposure and HLA in healthy donors. PCR employed 60 Vbeta and 13 Jbeta primers. Sequencing used immunoSEQ multiplex PCR; TCRdb keeps in-frame clones, though not all of them. The sample has 85,000 to 120,000 clones, about 71% seen once. Sequencing was performed on PBMCs. The source is a boy younger than 18 in good health and CMV-seronegative.

This clone was counted once. This chain connects TRBV7-3 to TRBJ2-5, with TRBD2 matching over 8 bases. With V trimmed by 2 bases and J by 7 bases, 9 bases remained unmatched. The germline gives CDR1 SGHTA, CDR2 FQGTGA. The CDR3 length is 15 residues. CDR3 coding DNA: TGTGCCAGCAGCTTAGCGGGGGGCACCCAGGGGACCCAGTACTTC. This gives the protein CASSLAGGTQGTQYF.

A few counts support this clone. This chain joins TRBV5-6 and TRBJ1-1, with 8 bases matching TRBD1. CDR3 length: 14 amino acids. The V gene's germline CDR1 is SGHDT and CDR2 YYEEEE. V was clipped by 5 bases and J by 5 bases; unmatched bases: 8. CDR3 loop: CASRRAGGNTEAFF. The DNA for the CDR3 is TGTGCCAGCAGGCGAGCAGGGGGCAATACTGAAGCTTTCTTT.

The chain has TRBV19 and TRBJ1-1; a possible D gene is TRBD1 (6 bases). The germline V gene encodes CDR1 LNHDA and CDR2 SQIVND (reference sequence). The CDR3 is made up of 15 amino acids. Trimming stripped 7 bases from V and 0 bases from J, with 15 bases between. This CDR3 is CASIPRTAMNTEAFF. The CDR3 DNA follows: TGTGCCAGTATCCCACGGACAGCAATGAACACTGAAGCTTTCTTT.

The V and J genes are TRBV14 and TRBJ1-6; the D gene is possibly TRBD1 (6 bases). This CDR3 is 14 amino acids long. Looked up from germline, CDR1 is SGHDN and CDR2 is FVKESK. The ends were cut back, 4 bases at V and 9 bases at J, with 13 bases in the middle. CDR3 residues: CASSRGLGGSPLHF. CDR3 nucleotides: TGTGCCAGCAGCCGCGGCCTAGGGGGTTCACCCCTCCACTTT.

The chain recombines TRBV27 with TRBJ2-3, with D unclear. Trimming removed 3 bases at V and 4 bases at J, with 11 bases between. This CDR3 comprises 14 residues. In germline, CDR1 is MNHEY, CDR2 SMNVEV (reference sequence). Written as DNA, the CDR3 is TGTGCCAGCAGTTTCATTAAGAGCGCAGATACGCAGTATTTT. Amino acids: CASSFIKSADTQYF.

The chain carries TRBV28 and TRBJ1-1, with 9 nucleotides matching TRBD1. The germline V gene encodes CDR1 MDHEN and CDR2 SYDVKM. CDR3 length: 15 residues. After removal of 5 bases from V and 3 bases from J, the junction contained 7 bases not matched to a gene. CDR3 DNA sequence: TGTGCCAGCAGTACTGGGACAGGGATGTACACTGAAGCTTTCTTT. Translating gives CASSTGTGMYTEAFF.

About this clone: The identical CDR3 is also encoded by other nucleotide sequences in the sample. The chain carries TRBV5-1 and TRBJ1-4; D is unresolved. V was shortened by 0 bases and J by 0 bases, with 3 bases between the two germline ends. This CDR3 is 14 amino acids long. The germline V gene encodes CDR1 SGHRS and CDR2 YFSETQ. The CDR3 nucleotides are TGCGCCAGCAGCTTGGGAGCAACTAATGAAAAACTGTTTTTT. Protein: CASSLGATNEKLFF.

V is TRBV4-1 and J is TRBJ1-5; D ambiguous. Germline V lookup: CDR1 MGHRA, CDR2 YSYEKL. The CDR3 consists of 17 residues. Trimming cost V 0 bases and J 0 bases, with 12 bases left between them. As DNA, the CDR3 is TGCGCCAGCAGCCAAGATCTTCGACGGGATAGCAATCAGCCCCAGCATTTT. Amino acid sequence: CASSQDLRRDSNQPQHF.

This clone has just a few counts. The chain has TRBV4-1 and TRBJ2-3; TRBD2 aligns across 8 bases. This CDR3 comprises 18 residues. Germline CDR1 reads MGHRA; CDR2 reads YSYEKL. The junction had 11 bases not matched to a gene; V was cut back by 0 bases and J by 3 bases. The CDR3 coding sequence is TGCGCCAGCAGCCAAGATCGGTACGGGGGGGCGCAGACAGATACGCAGTATTTT. Translated: CASSQDRYGGAQTDTQYF.

This clone was counted a few times. The chain is built from TRBV5-1 and TRBJ2-3, with a possible D match to TRBD2 (5 bases). The germline CDR1 and CDR2 sequences are SGHRS and YFSETQ. The CDR3 loop spans 17 amino acids. The ends were cut back, 4 bases at V and 0 bases at J, with 18 bases in the middle. The CDR3 DNA follows: TGCGCCAGCAGCGCGGAGGCCCTAAGGTCTAGCACAGATACGCAGTATTTT. This gives the protein CASSAEALRSSTDTQYF.

The V gene is TRBV9, the J gene TRBJ2-7, with D possibly TRBD2 on 6 matching bases. Germline CDR1 reads SGDLS; CDR2 reads YYNGEE. Trimming pared 4 bases from V and 2 bases from J, leaving 16 bases between. CDR3 size: 15 residues. CDR3: CASSPGGRSTYEQYF. CDR3 coding DNA: TGTGCCAGCAGCCCCGGAGGGAGATCGACCTACGAGCAGTACTTC.

This clone was detected only a few times. The V call is TRBV5-4, the J call TRBJ2-5; no definite D call. In germline, CDR1 is SGHNT, CDR2 YYREEE (reference sequence). CDR3 length: 13 residues. With 1 base removed from V and 2 bases from J, the gap between germline ends came to 6 bases. In nucleotides, the CDR3 is TGTGCCAGCAGCTTGTGGCTGCAAGAGACCCAGTACTTC. Translated, it gives CASSLWLQETQYF. Based on the CDR3 plus reference TRBV5-4 and TRBJ2-5, the full variable domain is ETGVTQSPTHLIKTRGQQVTLRCSSQSGHNTVSWYQQALGQGPQFIFQYYREEENGRGNFPPRFSGLQFPNYSSELNVNALELDDSALYLCASSLWLQETQYFGPGTRLLVL.

This rearrangement joins TRBV5-1 to TRBJ2-5; 9 bases are shared with TRBD2. V lost 1 base, J lost 2 bases, and 3 bases stayed unmatched. This CDR3 is built from 15 residues. The germline gives CDR1 SGHRS, CDR2 YFSETQ. This chain's CDR3 is CASSLLAGPQETQYF. The CDR3 DNA reads TGCGCCAGCAGCTTGCTAGCGGGGCCACAAGAGACCCAGTACTTC.

This sequence joins TRBV7-2 and TRBJ1-2; D is uncertain. Germline V gives CDR1 SGHTA, CDR2 FQGNSA. Trimming pared 11 bases from V and 5 bases from J, leaving 15 bases between. The CDR3 is 12 residues long. The CDR3 DNA sequence: TGTGCCTACCGGGAGGGCGGTTATGGCTACACCTTC. Translating gives CAYREGGYGYTF.

The rearrangement uses TRBV5-4 and TRBJ2-7; D unclear. The CDR3 length is 14 residues. Trimming stripped 3 bases from V and 4 bases from J, with 14 bases between. Per the germline V gene, CDR1 is SGHNT and CDR2 is YYREEE (reference sequence). The CDR3: CASSSQDLHYEQYF. The CDR3, as DNA: TGTGCCAGCAGCTCCCAGGATCTACATTACGAGCAGTACTTC.

The chain has TRBV28 and TRBJ2-5; 8 bases fit TRBD1. Trimming removed 8 bases from V and 5 bases from J; junction bases left unmatched: 7. The V gene's germline CDR1 is MDHEN and CDR2 SYDVKM. This CDR3 contains 13 residues. This CDR3 reads CASSDRGGETQYF. CDR3 DNA sequence: TGTGCCAGCTCCGACAGGGGCGGCGAGACCCAGTACTTC.